These 22 T cell receptor beta chains were all obtained from the same sample, sequenced in a study of blood T cell repertoires in COVID-19. Sequencing was performed with immunoSEQ multiplex PCR; in TCRdb, only in-frame clones are kept and a portion is missing. Of about 62,000 clones detected, roughly 88% appear once; the ten largest clones hold 1% to 1.5%. Sequenced sample: peripheral blood. Every receptor here comes from a woman at least 80 years old with acute or convalescent COVID-19.

The CDR3 protein is CASSIGADNYGYTF. CDR3 bases: TGTGCCAGTAGTATCGGTGCGGATAACTATGGCTACACCTTC. J is TRBJ1-2 and V is TRBV19; no firm D call. The CDR3 contains 14 residues. Germline assignment: CDR1 LNHDA and CDR2 SQIVND (reference sequence). V gave up 3 bases and J gave up 1 base, with 9 bases separating them. Full variable domain (missing parts from reference TRBV19 and TRBJ1-2): DGGITQSPKYLFRKEGQNVTLSCEQNLNHDAMYWYRQDPGQGLRLIYYSQIVNDFQKGDIAEGYSVSREKKESFPLTVTSAQKNPTAFYLCASSIGADNYGYTFGSGTRLTVV.

The J gene is TRBJ1-2, the V gene TRBV7-2; the match to TRBD1 covers 7 bases. Unmatched junction bases numbered 7, after V lost 1 base and J lost 5 bases. Per germline, CDR1 SGHTA and CDR2 FQGNSA. The CDR3 is 15 residues long. The CDR3 spells CASSLGTGSSYGYTF. The CDR3 DNA follows: TGTGCCAGCAGCTTAGGGACAGGCTCCTCATATGGCTACACCTTC.

The chain recombines TRBV19 with TRBJ1-5; TRBD1 matches 8 bases. Germline V gives CDR1 LNHDA, CDR2 SQIVND (reference sequence). Trimming cost V 7 bases and J 6 bases; bases outside gene matches: 11. This CDR3 is 15 amino acids long. This chain's CDR3 is CASTFGQGRTQPQHF. The DNA for the CDR3 is TGTGCCAGTACCTTCGGACAGGGAAGGACTCAGCCCCAGCATTTT. The full variable domain, in which reference TRBV19 and TRBJ1-5 provide the parts outside the CDR3, is DGGITQSPKYLFRKEGQNVTLSCEQNLNHDAMYWYRQDPGQGLRLIYYSQIVNDFQKGDIAEGYSVSREKKESFPLTVTSAQKNPTAFYLCASTFGQGRTQPQHFGDGTRLSIL.

This rearrangement joins TRBV7-2 to TRBJ1-2, with 8 bases lining up with TRBD1. The CDR3 covers 16 residues. CDR1 is SGHTA and CDR2 is FQGNSA in the germline V gene. With 5 bases clipped from V and 7 bases from J, the junction kept 15 bases outside the gene matches. The CDR3 nucleotides are TGTGCCAGCAGCACCGGCAACAGGGGGAAAATAATTGGCTACACCTTC. Translating gives CASSTGNRGKIIGYTF.

This chain uses TRBV3-1 (or the pseudogene TRBV3-2) with TRBJ1-2; no clear D. Germline CDR1 and CDR2: LGHDT and YNNKEL (reference sequence). This CDR3 is built from 19 residues. Trimming removed 4 bases at V and 0 bases at J, with 24 bases between. CDR3 coding DNA: TGTGCCAGCAGCCCCCTGAGGCAATTGAGTGTCTTAGCTAACTATGGCTACACCTTC. Amino acids: CASSPLRQLSVLANYGYTF.

The chain uses TRBV7-2 and TRBJ1-3; no firm D call. V was cut by 4 bases and J by 0 bases, with 10 bases left in between. CDR1 and CDR2 from the germline V gene are SGHTA and FQGNSA. The CDR3 runs 15 residues. CDR3 loop: CASSSGPNSGNTIYF. CDR3 coding DNA: TGTGCCAGCAGCTCAGGTCCCAACTCTGGAAACACCATATATTTT. Full variable domain (remainder filled in from reference TRBV7-2 and TRBJ1-3): GAGVSQSPSNKVTEKGKDVELRCDPISGHTALYWYRQSLGQGLEFLIYFQGNSAPDKSGLPSDRFSAERTGGSVSTLTIQRTQQEDSAVYLCASSSGPNSGNTIYFGEGSWLTVV.

The rearrangement joins TRBV9 to TRBJ1-2; 9 bases line up with TRBD1. The CDR3 totals 14 residues. The junction had 9 bases not matched to a gene; V was cut back by 4 bases and J by 8 bases. Per germline, CDR1 SGDLS and CDR2 YYNGEE. CDR3 sequence (DNA): TGTGCCAGCAGCTACGGACAGGGGAGGTTCGGCTACACCTTC. Its translation: CASSYGQGRFGYTF.

This chain connects TRBV28 to TRBJ2-7; 10 bases line up with TRBD1. Looked up from germline, CDR1 is MDHEN and CDR2 is SYDVKM. The length of the CDR3 is 15 residues. Trimming at V came to 5 bases and at J to 3 bases, leaving 7 bases not matched to a gene. The CDR3 is CASSPRQGAVYEQYF. CDR3 coding DNA: TGTGCCAGCAGTCCAAGACAGGGGGCGGTCTACGAGCAGTACTTC.

J is TRBJ1-5 and V is TRBV5-8; D gene unclear. V lost 4 bases, J lost 9 bases, and 11 bases lay in between. CDR1 is SGHTS and CDR2 is YDEGEE in the germline V gene. This CDR3 is built from 12 residues. The CDR3, as DNA: TGTGCCAGCAGCCGCGCGGTGGTGCCCCAGCATTTT. It codes for CASSRAVVPQHF.

The chain combines TRBV20-1 with TRBJ2-7, with a possible D match to TRBD2 (5 bases). Germline V gene lookup returns CDR1 DFQATT and CDR2 SNEGSKA (reference sequence). The CDR3 runs 11 residues. The V end lost 7 bases, the J end lost 6 bases, and 13 bases lay between the germline ends. CDR3 sequence reads: CSGIRGLEQYF. The CDR3 bases are TGCAGTGGAATTAGAGGACTCGAGCAGTACTTC.

This chain joins TRBV2 and TRBJ1-4; 8 bases map to TRBD1. The CDR3 is 16 residues long. V lost 4 bases, J lost 7 bases, and 11 bases stayed unmatched. The germline gives CDR1 SNHLY, CDR2 FYNNEI. CDR3 region: CASSAPDRGYGEKLFF. CDR3 nucleotide sequence: TGTGCCAGCAGTGCGCCCGACAGGGGCTACGGTGAAAAACTGTTTTTT.

The chain combines TRBV5-1 with TRBJ2-5, with D perhaps matching TRBD2 (6 bases). Germline V gives CDR1 SGHRS, CDR2 YFSETQ. V lost 3 bases, J lost 2 bases, and 17 bases lay in between. This CDR3 contains 16 residues. This CDR3 is CASSSSGTAQQETQYF. CDR3 bases: TGCGCCAGCAGCTCGTCCGGGACTGCTCAACAAGAGACCCAGTACTTC. The variable domain in full, completed from reference TRBV5-1 and TRBJ2-5, reads KAGVTQTPRYLIKTRGQQVTLSCSPISGHRSVSWYQQTPGQGLQFLFEYFSETQRNKGNFPGRFSGRQFSNSRSEMNVSTLELGDSALYLCASSSSGTAQQETQYFGPGTRLLVL.

The V and J genes are TRBV19 and TRBJ2-6, with 7 positions matching TRBD2. Germline CDR1 and CDR2: LNHDA and SQIVND (reference sequence). The CDR3 is 13 amino acids. Trimming cost V 5 bases and J 13 bases; bases outside gene matches: 8. Written as DNA, the CDR3 is TGTGCCAGTAGTCCGGGAGGTGTAGAAGTCCTGACTTTC. Translating gives CASSPGGVEVLTF.

The chain employs TRBV5-6 and TRBJ1-1; D not certain. The V and J ends lost 0 bases and 7 bases respectively, with 4 bases between them. The CDR3 sequence is 11 residues long. Germline assignment: CDR1 SGHDT and CDR2 YYEEEE. The CDR3 nucleotides read TGTGCCAGCAGCTTGGCGGGTGAAGCTTTCTTT. It yields the protein CASSLAGEAFF. Full variable domain (missing parts from reference TRBV5-6 and TRBJ1-1): DAGVTQSPTHLIKTRGQQVTLRCSPKSGHDTVSWYQQALGQGPQFIFQYYEEEERQRGNFPDRFSGHQFPNYSSELNVNALLLGDSALYLCASSLAGEAFFGQGTRLTVV.

This chain uses TRBV5-1 with TRBJ2-3; 10 positions match TRBD2. Per germline, CDR1 SGHRS and CDR2 YFSETQ. The CDR3 loop spans 16 amino acids. The junction had 8 bases not matched to a gene; V was cut back by 7 bases and J by 0 bases. The CDR3 loop reads CASSKLAGRSTDTQYF. In DNA, the CDR3 is TGCGCCAGCTCGAAACTAGCGGGACGGAGCACAGATACGCAGTATTTT. The whole variable domain, remainder taken from reference TRBV5-1 and TRBJ2-3, is KAGVTQTPRYLIKTRGQQVTLSCSPISGHRSVSWYQQTPGQGLQFLFEYFSETQRNKGNFPGRFSGRQFSNSRSEMNVSTLELGDSALYLCASSKLAGRSTDTQYFGPGTRLTVL.

CDR3 coding DNA: TGTGCCAGCAGCCAAGATCGAGACAGGAGGAAGTACTTC. Protein product: CASSQDRDRRKYF. The V gene is TRBV14, the J gene TRBJ2-7; weak D call: TRBD1 (6 bases). The CDR3 is made up of 13 amino acids. In germline, CDR1 is SGHDN, CDR2 FVKESK. V dropped 0 bases and J dropped 11 bases, with 14 bases sitting between them.

This rearrangement joins TRBV6-5 to TRBJ1-1; 10 bases line up with TRBD1. V lost 6 bases, J lost 4 bases, and 8 bases stayed unmatched. CDR1 is MNHEY and CDR2 is SVGAGI in the germline V gene. The CDR3 extends over 15 amino acids. CDR3 amino acids: CASSRDRGRGTEAFF. The CDR3 bases are TGTGCCAGCAGCCGGGACAGGGGACGGGGCACTGAAGCTTTCTTT.

This chain links TRBV19 with TRBJ2-5; D uncertain. The V end was cut by 5 bases, the J end by 1 base, with 11 bases between. The CDR3 loop spans 14 amino acids. Looked up from germline, CDR1 is LNHDA and CDR2 is SQIVND (reference sequence). DNA of the CDR3: TGTGCCAGTAGTGTCCTGGGCGTCCAAGAGACCCAGTACTTC. As protein: CASSVLGVQETQYF.

This rearrangement joins TRBV10-3 to TRBJ1-1; D call uncertain. The V gene's germline CDR1 is ENHRY and CDR2 SYGVKD. V was trimmed by 6 bases and J by 1 base, leaving 15 bases between them. There are 15 residues in the CDR3. In DNA form, the CDR3 reads TGTGCCATCAGCGGGGTAGGACGGTCGAACACTGAAGCTTTCTTT. This gives the protein CAISGVGRSNTEAFF.

The CDR3 here is CASSLLAGGNTEAFF. The DNA of the CDR3 is TGCGCCAGCAGCCTTCTGGCGGGGGGGAACACTGAAGCTTTCTTT. The genes are TRBV4-3 and TRBJ1-1; weak D call: TRBD1 (5 bases). Trimming removed 4 bases at V and 1 base at J, with 13 bases between. This CDR3 spans 15 amino acids. CDR1 and CDR2 from the germline V gene are LGHNA and YSLEER.

This chain links TRBV2 with TRBJ2-2, with TRBD2 matching over 11 bases. Trimming took 4 bases from V and 4 from J; bases not matched to a gene: 5. The CDR3 spans 16 residues. Germline lookup yields CDR1 SNHLY and CDR2 FYNNEI. DNA for the CDR3: TGTGCCAGCAGTGCTCGGCTAGCGGGAGGCACCGGGGAGCTGTTTTTT. Protein product: CASSARLAGGTGELFF.

This clone was seen just once. The rearrangement links TRBV7-9 to TRBJ1-4, with unresolved D. V lost 5 bases, J lost 0 bases, and 7 bases lay in between. CDR1 and CDR2 from the germline V gene are SEHNR and FQNEAQ (reference sequence). The CDR3 contains 14 residues. The CDR3 region is CASSHKPTNEKLFF. The CDR3 DNA reads TGTGCCAGCAGCCACAAACCAACTAATGAAAAACTGTTTTTT.